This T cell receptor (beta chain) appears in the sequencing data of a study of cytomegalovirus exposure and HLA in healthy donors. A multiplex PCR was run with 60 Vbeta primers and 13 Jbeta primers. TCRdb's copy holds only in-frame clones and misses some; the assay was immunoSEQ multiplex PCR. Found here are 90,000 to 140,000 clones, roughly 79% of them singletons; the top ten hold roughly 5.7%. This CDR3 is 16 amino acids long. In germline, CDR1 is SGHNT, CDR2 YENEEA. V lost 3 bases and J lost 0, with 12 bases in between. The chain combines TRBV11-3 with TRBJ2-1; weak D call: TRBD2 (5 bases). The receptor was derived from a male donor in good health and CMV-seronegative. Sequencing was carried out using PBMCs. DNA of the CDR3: TGTGCCAGCAGCTTTCCTAGCCCGAGCTCCTACAATGAGCAGTTCTTC. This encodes CASSFPSPSSYNEQFF. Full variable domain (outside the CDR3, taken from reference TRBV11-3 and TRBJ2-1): EAGVVQSPRYKIIEKKQPVAFWCNPISGHNTLYWYLQNLGQGPELLIRYENEEAVDDSQLPKDRFSAERLKGVDSTLKIQPAELGDSAVYLCASSFPSPSSYNEQFFGPGTRLTVL.